The 32 T cell receptor beta chains reported below all come from one sample, sequenced in a study of shared clonotypes between healthy human individuals. Using immunoSEQ multiplex PCR, the repertoire was profiled, and TCRdb retains in-frame clones only, with some absent. The sample includes fewer than 600,000 clones, 70% to 80% seen only once; the top ten take more than 10%. Sequencing was done on a sample of PBMCs. The receptors come from a woman in her forties in good health. Some clones in this sample may be carry-over from other donors' samples.

This clone appeared a single time. CDR3 nucleotides: TGTGCCAGCAGCTCACTTAAGAGGGCGGGAGTAGTTGGGGAGCTGTTTTTT. It yields the protein CASSSLKRAGVVGELFF. This chain uses TRBV7-8 with TRBJ2-2; TRBD2 matches at 7 bases. This CDR3 region has 17 residues. V was pared by 4 bases and J by 8 bases, with 16 bases of the junction left unmatched. CDR1 and CDR2 from the germline V gene are SGHVS and FQNEAQ.

This clone was seen repeatedly, ten times or more. V usage is TRBV10-3 and J usage is TRBJ2-2; TRBD2 aligns across 8 bases. This CDR3 is built from 16 residues. The V segment lost 0 bases and the J segment 2 bases; nucleotides outside the gene matches: 2. CDR1 is ENHRY, CDR2 SYGVKD, per germline. CDR3 sequence: CAISESSGGNTGELFF. The CDR3 bases are TGTGCCATCAGTGAGTCCAGCGGGGGTAACACCGGGGAGCTGTTTTTT.

This clone was seen a few times. The J gene is TRBJ1-2, the V gene TRBV27, with 8 positions matching TRBD1. Germline assignment: CDR1 MNHEY and CDR2 SMNVEV (reference sequence). This CDR3 has 12 amino acids. The V gene end was trimmed by 8 bases and the J gene end by 3 bases; junction bases not matched to a gene: 2. The CDR3 sequence is CASSGQDYGYTF. The CDR3 region has the DNA TGTGCCAGCTCGGGACAGGACTATGGCTACACCTTC.

V gene TRBV4-2 combines with J gene TRBJ1-6; D possibly corresponds to TRBD1 (5 bases). Germline V gene lookup returns CDR1 LGHNA and CDR2 YNFKEQ. This CDR3 comprises 14 residues. V was cut by 1 base and J by 5 bases, with 6 bases left in between. The chain's CDR3 is CASSQGGNNSPLHF. The CDR3 coding sequence is TGTGCCAGCAGCCAAGGGGGGAATAATTCACCCCTCCACTTT.

This clone has a handful of counts. The junction shows a germline mismatch at one end, possibly a read error. V gene TRBV29-1 combines with J gene TRBJ1-5; no firm D call. The CDR3 covers 14 residues. Germline lookup yields CDR1 SQVTM and CDR2 ANQGSEA. The CDR3 nucleotides are TGCAGCGTTAAAGAGAACAGTAACAATCAGCCCCAGCATTTT. Amino acids: CSVKENSNNQPQHF. Complete variable domain (other parts from reference TRBV29-1 and TRBJ1-5): SAVISQKPSRDICQRGTSLTIQCQVDSQVTMMFWYRQQPGQSLTLIATANQGSEATYESGFVIDKFPISRPNLTFSTLTVSNMSPEDSSIYLCSVKENSNNQPQHFGDGTRLSIL.

V usage is TRBV12-5 and J usage is TRBJ1-2; 7 positions agree with TRBD1. The trim removed 4 bases at V and 8 bases at J, leaving 16 bases unmatched. Per germline, CDR1 LGHNT and CDR2 FRNRAP. The CDR3 sequence is 16 residues long. The CDR3 nucleotides are TGTGCTAGTGGTTCGGGGACCACGGGGACAGCAAGCGGCTACACCTTC. Translating it yields CASGSGTTGTASGYTF.

The chain employs TRBV5-1 and TRBJ1-1, with 11 bases aligning to TRBD1. V lost 4 bases and J lost 1; bases outside the gene matches: 9. Germline V gene data show CDR1 as SGHRS and CDR2 as YFSETQ. This CDR3 region has 17 residues. In DNA form, the CDR3 reads TGCGCCAGCAGCCCGGACAGGGGGCAATACCAGAACACTGAAGCTTTCTTT. Residues: CASSPDRGQYQNTEAFF.

The J gene is TRBJ1-2, the V gene TRBV7-2; D gene uncertain. Germline-derived CDR1 and CDR2 are SGHTA and FQGNSA. The CDR3 runs to 13 residues. V lost 7 bases, J lost 7 bases, and 16 bases lay in between. DNA for the CDR3: TGTGCCAGCAACCTAGGAGGCCCCCGTGGCTACACCTTC. It specifies CASNLGGPRGYTF.

The chain links TRBV29-1 to TRBJ2-7, with D possibly TRBD2 on 5 matching bases. CDR3 length equals 12 residues. Trimming shortened V by 7 bases and J by 3 bases, and 13 bases separated the two germline ends. Germline V lookup: CDR1 SQVTM, CDR2 ANQGSEA. The CDR3 region is CSASPGNYEQYF. The CDR3 coding sequence is TGCAGCGCCTCTCCGGGGAACTACGAGCAGTACTTC.

The chain uses TRBV28 and TRBJ2-5; TRBD2 matches at 10 bases. The CDR3 covers 16 residues. V lost 6 bases, J lost 4 bases, and 11 bases stayed unmatched. The germline V gene has CDR1 MDHEN and CDR2 SYDVKM. Written as DNA, the CDR3 is TGTGCCAGCAGCTTCGGCCTAGCGGGAGTCGGAGAGACCCAGTACTTC. Translation gives CASSFGLAGVGETQYF.

This rearrangement joins TRBV27 to TRBJ2-1; possible D gene TRBD2, 6 bases. V was cut by 8 bases and J by 4 bases, with 12 bases left in between. Germline lookup yields CDR1 MNHEY and CDR2 SMNVEV (reference sequence). This CDR3 region has 13 residues. The chain's CDR3 is CASRGSGYNEQFF. Here the CDR3 DNA reads TGTGCCAGCCGGGGGTCGGGGTACAATGAGCAGTTCTTC.

This clone was counted a few times. The CDR3 loop reads CASSRRGDIQYF. The CDR3 DNA reads as TGTGCCAGCAGCCGCAGGGGGGACATTCAGTACTTC. This chain uses TRBV5-4 with TRBJ2-4; tentative D call: TRBD1 (7 bases). Trimming stripped 4 bases from V and 8 bases from J, with 10 bases between. Germline CDR1 SGHNT, CDR2 YYREEE (reference sequence). The CDR3 loop spans 12 amino acids.

The V call is TRBV13, the J call TRBJ2-1; unclear D gene. V lost 1 base and J 7 bases, leaving 2 bases between the germline ends. The germline V gene has CDR1 PRHDT and CDR2 FYEKMQ (reference sequence). The CDR3 length is 11 residues. The CDR3 sequence: CASSLENEQFF. The DNA for the CDR3 is TGTGCCAGCAGCTTAGAAAATGAGCAGTTCTTC.

The V call is TRBV10-2, the J call TRBJ2-7, with 7 nucleotides matching TRBD1. This CDR3 has 12 residues. CDR1 and CDR2 (germline): WSHSY, SAAADI. V lost 5 bases and J lost 7; bases outside the gene matches: 5. The CDR3 is CASSLQGSEQYF. DNA for the CDR3: TGCGCCAGCAGTCTACAGGGGAGTGAGCAGTACTTC.

The V gene is TRBV28, the J gene TRBJ1-2, with no clear D. The CDR3 extends over 13 amino acids. V was clipped by 2 bases and J by 2 bases, with 6 bases between them. The germline gives CDR1 MDHEN, CDR2 SYDVKM. The CDR3 region is CASSLPGNYGYTF. The CDR3 DNA reads as TGTGCCAGCAGTTTACCCGGCAACTATGGCTACACCTTC.

The chain combines TRBV4-3 with TRBJ1-1; 11 nucleotides match TRBD1. Germline CDR1 LGHNA, CDR2 YSLEER. CDR3 length: 16 residues. V shed 5 bases and J 7 bases; nucleotides not matched to a gene: 12. The DNA of the CDR3 is TGCGCCAGCAGCTCAGGACAGGGGGCGTTAGCGGGTGAAGCTTTCTTT. Translating it yields CASSSGQGALAGEAFF.

The V call is TRBV28, the J call TRBJ1-2, with no clear D. V lost 5 bases, J lost 8 bases, and 9 bases lay in between. Germline values: CDR1 MDHEN, CDR2 SYDVKM. The CDR3 spans 11 residues. CDR3 protein: CASSVDIGYTF. CDR3 sequence (DNA): TGTGCCAGCAGTGTGGATATCGGCTACACCTTC.

This sequence joins TRBV6-5 and TRBJ1-4; unclear D gene. This CDR3 contains 16 residues. The V gene's germline CDR1 is MNHEY and CDR2 SVGAGI. V lost 0 bases, J lost 1 base, and 9 bases lay in between. The CDR3 DNA follows: TGTGCCAGCAGTTACTCGAATCGGGGAACTAATGAAAAACTGTTTTTT. This encodes CASSYSNRGTNEKLFF.

This clone was observed a few times. This chain connects TRBV30 to TRBJ2-6; D might be TRBD1 or TRBD2, each matching 5 bases. V lost 5 bases and J 2 bases, leaving 16 bases between the germline ends. This CDR3 has 16 residues. The germline V gene has CDR1 GTSNPN and CDR2 SVGIG (reference sequence). The CDR3 DNA sequence: TGTGCCTGGGCCAGGGACCGCCGTGCTGGGGCCAACGTCCTGACTTTC. It specifies CAWARDRRAGANVLTF.

Note on this clone: Different DNA sequences within this sample yield the same CDR3. The rearrangement uses TRBV7-2 and TRBJ1-4; TRBD1 might be the D (5 bases). The CDR3 spans 13 residues. Germline values: CDR1 SGHTA, CDR2 FQGNSA. V dropped 5 bases and J dropped 4 bases, with 8 bases sitting between them. CDR3 DNA sequence: TGTGCCAGCAGCCCGGGGCGTAATGAAAAACTGTTTTTT. This sequence encodes CASSPGRNEKLFF. Based on the CDR3 plus reference TRBV7-2 and TRBJ1-4, the full variable domain is GAGVSQSPSNKVTEKGKDVELRCDPISGHTALYWYRQSLGQGLEFLIYFQGNSAPDKSGLPSDRFSAERTGGSVSTLTIQRTQQEDSAVYLCASSPGRNEKLFFGSGTQLSVL.

The CDR3 DNA reads TGTGCCAGCAGTGCAGGCAGGGGCACCTACAATGAGCAGTTCTTC. It is translated as CASSAGRGTYNEQFF. The chain uses TRBV2 and TRBJ2-1; a weak D match, TRBD1 (6 bases). V was pared by 4 bases and J by 2 bases, with 12 bases between. CDR3 length: 15 amino acids. From germline, CDR1 is SNHLY and CDR2 FYNNEI.

The chain links TRBV18 to TRBJ2-1, with a possible D match to TRBD1 (5 bases). This CDR3 contains 19 residues. V was trimmed by 3 bases and J by 0 bases, leaving 21 bases between them. Germline values: CDR1 KGHSH, CDR2 LQKENI. In DNA, the CDR3 is TGTGCCAGCTCACCGTGGTCAGGGCCCCTCTTGCGCTCCTACAATGAGCAGTTCTTC. Translation: CASSPWSGPLLRSYNEQFF.

The V gene is TRBV28, the J gene TRBJ1-5; maybe TRBD1 (5 bases). The V end lost 6 bases, the J end lost 5 bases, and 17 bases lay between the germline ends. CDR1 is MDHEN, CDR2 SYDVKM, per germline. The CDR3 is made up of 15 amino acids. The CDR3 bases are TGTGCCAGCAGCCGCGGCCAGGGTGGCGATCAGCCCCAGCATTTT. This codes for CASSRGQGGDQPQHF.

The CDR3 DNA is TGCAGCGTTCCCAAGGGGAATGAAGCTTTCTTT. It is translated as CSVPKGNEAFF. The rearrangement uses TRBV29-1 and TRBJ1-1; a possible D gene is TRBD1 (5 bases). This CDR3 region has 11 residues. V lost 5 bases, J lost 7 bases, and 11 bases lay in between. Germline loops: CDR1 SQVTM, CDR2 ANQGSEA.

The V gene is TRBV18, the J gene TRBJ2-1, with 10 bases matching TRBD1. This CDR3 has 15 residues. Losses at the gene ends were 2 bases for V and 9 bases for J; bases not matched to a gene: 7. Per the germline V gene, CDR1 is KGHSH and CDR2 is LQKENI. The CDR3 is CASSPRGTGVGEQFF. CDR3 nucleotides: TGTGCCAGCTCACCAAGAGGGACAGGGGTGGGTGAGCAGTTCTTC.

The chain couples TRBV5-1 to TRBJ2-3; D uncertain. The CDR3 has 16 residues. Looked up from germline, CDR1 is SGHRS and CDR2 is YFSETQ. V was clipped by 2 bases and J by 2 bases, with 15 bases between them. The CDR3 spells CASSFEGRASTDTQYF. The CDR3 bases are TGCGCCAGCAGCTTTGAAGGCAGAGCCTCCACAGATACGCAGTATTTT.

The chain combines TRBV2 with TRBJ2-3, with unresolved D. The germline V gene has CDR1 SNHLY and CDR2 FYNNEI. This CDR3 is 17 amino acids long. Trimming took 0 bases from V and 1 from J, leaving 14 bases between them. The DNA of the CDR3 is TGTGCCAGCAGTGAAGCAGGGTTTAGTGTAGGCACAGATACGCAGTATTTT. Protein product: CASSEAGFSVGTDTQYF. Drawing the rest from reference TRBV2 and TRBJ2-3, the complete variable domain is EPEVTQTPSHQVTQMGQEVILRCVPISNHLYFYWYRQILGQKVEFLVSFYNNEISEKSEIFDDQFSVERPDGSNFTLKIRSTKLEDSAMYFCASSEAGFSVGTDTQYFGPGTRLTVL.

Of note for this clone: No conserved phenylalanine or tryptophan is present at the end of the CDR3, so a read error is the likely explanation. J is TRBJ2-7 and V is TRBV19, with 10 positions matching TRBD2. V lost 5 bases and J lost 0; bases outside the gene matches: 10. The CDR3 runs 17 residues. Germline V gene data show CDR1 as LNHDA and CDR2 as SQIVND (reference sequence). The CDR3 DNA is TGTGCCAGTAGTCCCCGGCGGGGACTAGCGCGCTCCTACGAGCAGTACTTA. It yields the protein CASSPRRGLARSYEQYL.

J is TRBJ2-5 and V is TRBV4-1; 13 nucleotides align to TRBD2. The germline CDR1 and CDR2 sequences are MGHRA and YSYEKL. The CDR3 consists of 17 residues. V lost 1 base and J lost 5; bases outside the gene matches: 7. This chain's CDR3 is CASSQGGTSGIMETQYF. The CDR3 bases are TGCGCCAGCAGCCAAGGAGGGACTAGCGGGATTATGGAGACCCAGTACTTC.

The chain is built from TRBV19 and TRBJ2-7; D perhaps matches TRBD2 (6 bases). This CDR3 contains 11 residues. Germline CDR1 LNHDA, CDR2 SQIVND (reference sequence). The V end lost 6 bases, the J end lost 5 bases, and 8 bases lay between the germline ends. The CDR3 reads CASSGLNEQYF. The CDR3 DNA reads as TGTGCCAGTAGCGGACTAAACGAGCAGTACTTC.

The chain links TRBV5-6 to TRBJ2-7; D gene unclear. V was clipped by 4 bases and J by 2 bases, with 7 bases between them. The CDR3 runs to 12 residues. Germline CDR1 SGHDT, CDR2 YYEEEE. The CDR3 protein is CASSLRPYEQYF. The CDR3 DNA follows: TGTGCCAGCAGCCTACGGCCCTACGAGCAGTACTTC.

This chain connects TRBV7-3 to TRBJ2-7; 8 positions match TRBD1. Germline values: CDR1 SGHTA, CDR2 FQGTGA. With 5 bases clipped from V and 1 base from J, the junction kept 7 bases outside the gene matches. The CDR3 runs to 15 residues. CDR3 sequence (DNA): TGTGCCAGCAGCCCGACAGGGGTTAATTCCTACGAGCAGTACTTC. As protein: CASSPTGVNSYEQYF.